The next 16 T cell receptor beta chains were all read from a single sample in a study of shared clonotypes between healthy human individuals. TCRdb's copy holds only in-frame clones and misses some; the assay was immunoSEQ multiplex PCR. This table holds 2 million to 2.5 million clones, about nine tenths found once. The sample taken for sequencing was naive CD4+ T cells from PBMCs. Noted subset: CD45RA+ positively selected. Receptors originate from a man aged 18 to 29 in good health. Some clones in this sample may be carry-over from other donors' samples.

The chain carries TRBV27 and TRBJ2-5, with 9 bases lining up with TRBD1. Germline CDR1 MNHEY, CDR2 SMNVEV (reference sequence). The V segment lost 7 bases and the J segment 4 bases; nucleotides outside the gene matches: 7. This CDR3 has 14 amino acids. CDR3 coding DNA: TGTGCCAGCACCCGGACAGGGGCGGGAGAGACCCAGTACTTC. Translation: CASTRTGAGETQYF.

The chain uses TRBV28 and TRBJ2-1; the match to TRBD1 covers 7 bases. The CDR3 extends over 13 amino acids. The trim removed 6 bases at V and 4 bases at J, leaving 3 bases unmatched. From germline, CDR1 is MDHEN and CDR2 SYDVKM. The CDR3 protein is CASRGTDYNEQFF. CDR3 coding DNA: TGTGCCAGCAGAGGGACAGATTACAATGAGCAGTTCTTC. Variable domain in full (rest from reference TRBV28 and TRBJ2-1): DVKVTQSSRYLVKRTGEKVFLECVQDMDHENMFWYRQDPGLGLRLIYFSYDVKMKEKGDIPEGYSVSREKKERFSLILESASTNQTSMYLCASRGTDYNEQFFGPGTRLTVL.

The chain uses TRBV19 and TRBJ1-5; D perhaps matches TRBD1 (6 bases). Germline V gives CDR1 LNHDA, CDR2 SQIVND (reference sequence). The CDR3 has 14 amino acids. Trimming left V 6 bases short and J 10 bases short, with 19 bases between. The CDR3 loop is CASSYGRGFEPQHF. Here the CDR3 DNA reads TGTGCCAGTAGCTACGGCAGGGGTTTTGAACCCCAGCATTTT.

The chain joins TRBV28 to TRBJ1-6, with D perhaps TRBD1 (6 bases). The CDR3 has 16 residues. V dropped 4 bases and J dropped 8 bases, with 18 bases sitting between them. Germline CDR1 MDHEN, CDR2 SYDVKM. CDR3 region: CASSWWTVREHSPLHF. In DNA form, the CDR3 reads TGTGCCAGCAGTTGGTGGACAGTTCGGGAGCATTCACCCCTCCACTTT.

This chain uses TRBV28 with TRBJ2-5; possible D gene TRBD2, 6 bases. The CDR3 extends over 14 amino acids. Germline-derived CDR1 and CDR2 are MDHEN and SYDVKM. The V gene lost 5 bases and the J gene lost 7 bases, with 17 bases spanning the gap. The CDR3 loop is CASSGAGSLGTQYF. CDR3 DNA: TGTGCCAGCAGTGGGGCCGGGAGCTTGGGGACCCAGTACTTC.

The chain has TRBV6-5 and TRBJ2-7, with D unresolved. Germline CDR1 reads MNHEY; CDR2 reads SVGAGI. The CDR3 runs 15 residues. Trimming pared 0 bases from V and 1 base from J, leaving 10 bases between. CDR3 bases: TGTGCCAGCAGTTACTCGCTGGCAGAGTCCTACGAGCAGTACTTC. Protein sequence: CASSYSLAESYEQYF.

V usage is TRBV10-3 and J usage is TRBJ1-2; no definite D call. Trimming removed 0 bases at V and 0 bases at J, with 5 bases between. CDR1 is ENHRY and CDR2 is SYGVKD in the germline V gene. The length of the CDR3 is 14 residues. For the CDR3, the DNA is TGTGCCATCAGTGAGTCAGGGCCTAACTATGGCTACACCTTC. Residues: CAISESGPNYGYTF.

The CDR3 sequence is CASRPGQGLYGYTF. The CDR3 DNA reads as TGTGCCAGTAGGCCCGGACAGGGGCTTTATGGCTACACCTTC. The chain recombines TRBV19 with TRBJ1-2, with TRBD1 identical over 9 bases. Germline-derived CDR1 and CDR2 are LNHDA and SQIVND (reference sequence). This CDR3 has 14 residues. Losses at the gene ends were 6 bases for V and 5 bases for J; bases not matched to a gene: 7.

This clone was seen more than once but under ten times. The chain couples TRBV7-3 to TRBJ1-1, with D unresolved. The germline V and J ends were trimmed by 5 bases and 4 bases, with 17 bases remaining between them. Germline V gives CDR1 SGHTA, CDR2 FQGTGA. The CDR3 contains 15 residues. DNA for the CDR3: TGTGCCAGCAGCCCCCTGGTCCCGCAGGCCACTGAAGCTTTCTTT. Its translation: CASSPLVPQATEAFF.

The chain combines TRBV27 with TRBJ1-4; D is ambiguous. Deletions cut 6 bases from V and 11 bases from J, with 13 bases between. Germline loops: CDR1 MNHEY, CDR2 SMNVEV (reference sequence). This CDR3 is built from 12 residues. This CDR3 reads CASSRTAGKLFF. CDR3 nucleotides: TGTGCCAGCAGCCGGACCGCGGGGAAACTGTTTTTT.

The chain recombines TRBV28 with TRBJ2-1, with 8 bases aligning to TRBD2. Looked up from germline, CDR1 is MDHEN and CDR2 is SYDVKM. Trimming at V came to 4 bases and at J to 13 bases, leaving 3 bases not matched to a gene. The CDR3 runs to 11 residues. The CDR3 region is CASSSGTRQFF. In DNA, the CDR3 is TGTGCCAGCAGTTCCGGGACTAGACAGTTCTTC.

CDR3 in amino acids: CASSQVGLEAFF. CDR3 nucleotide sequence: TGTGCCAGCAGTCAAGTAGGGCTTGAAGCTTTCTTT. The chain links TRBV28 to TRBJ1-1, with unresolved D. Deletions cut 5 bases from V and 7 bases from J, with 11 bases between. The CDR3 length is 12 residues. Germline V gene lookup returns CDR1 MDHEN and CDR2 SYDVKM.

The chain has TRBV19 and TRBJ2-3; 11 positions match TRBD2. Looked up from germline, CDR1 is LNHDA and CDR2 is SQIVND (reference sequence). The CDR3 consists of 15 residues. V lost 5 bases, J lost 5 bases, and 6 bases stayed unmatched. DNA of the CDR3: TGTGCCAGTAGTTGGTCTAGCGGGAGGAAAGATACGCAGTATTTT. Protein sequence: CASSWSSGRKDTQYF.

This clone was observed a single time. The rearrangement links TRBV12-5 to TRBJ1-2; D is unresolved. The CDR3 is made up of 12 amino acids. Trimming took 6 bases from V and 8 from J, leaving 13 bases between them. Germline CDR1 LGHNT, CDR2 FRNRAP. This chain's CDR3 is CASGGPKPGYTF. The CDR3 nucleotides are TGTGCTAGTGGCGGCCCAAAACCCGGCTACACCTTC.

The rearrangement uses TRBV10-1 and TRBJ2-5, with 16 nucleotides matching TRBD2. Trimming removed 5 bases from V and 6 bases from J; junction bases left unmatched: 6. Germline lookup yields CDR1 WNHNN and CDR2 SYGVQD (reference sequence). The CDR3 totals 16 residues. The CDR3 region is CASSPGLAGGLKTQYF. The CDR3, as DNA: TGCGCCAGCAGTCCGGGACTAGCGGGAGGGCTAAAGACCCAGTACTTC.

The gene calls are TRBV27 and TRBJ2-1; 7 nucleotides align to TRBD2. V was pared by 5 bases and J by 4 bases, with 5 bases of the junction left unmatched. The CDR3 has 14 amino acids. Germline V CDR1 and CDR2: MNHEY, SMNVEV (reference sequence). The chain's CDR3 is CASSTAGRYNEQFF. The CDR3 DNA is TGTGCCAGCAGTACAGCGGGAAGATACAATGAGCAGTTCTTC.